This T cell receptor beta chain was retrieved from a study of neurological immune-mediated disorders (dated by TCRdb to between 2017 and 2020). For the study in its entirety: Peripheral blood TCR-beta repertoires from patients with HTLV-I-associated myelopathy (HAM/TSP), patients with multiple sclerosis, and healthy controls were compared in the study using UMI-based sequencing. Alongside PBMC samples, the set of around 99 TCR-beta libraries contained longitudinal samples, technical triplicates, and paired CD4+ and CD8+ T-cell subsets that had been sorted. Longitudinal HAM/TSP donors and healthy donors each had 3 time-points at intervals of roughly 3-40 months. The cohort included approximately 70 subjects: approximately 14 with HAM/TSP, roughly 34 with multiple sclerosis, and some 20 healthy controls.

Here is what the overall study found, with its caveats: Expanded clones from different subjects shared no identical CDR3 amino acid sequences, which suggests that TCR-beta repertoires were private in all groups. TCR clonal expansion was highest in HAM/TSP patients and lowest in MS patients, with MS patients falling below even healthy controls.

This sample's time point label indicates: longitudinal time-point 1 (baseline). The healthy controls were volunteers from blood banks in Maryland, USA. Unsorted PBMC libraries were generated from 2 million PBMCs stored in RNAlater at -80 °C until RNA extraction. PBMCs were separated from peripheral blood using Ficoll-Hypaque density gradient centrifugation and then cryopreserved in liquid nitrogen. This clonotype was seen at least ten times. The clone's antigen remains unknown. No clone much larger than this one lies a single base away; base qualities are absent. To synthesize cDNA, template-switch 5'RACE was performed with a primer carrying a 10-nucleotide random unique molecular identifier so that each TCR transcript was tagged. Each sequencing run produced over 170 million TCR-beta sequences covering 15-18 subjects. The RNeasy kit was used to extract total RNA. Using the KAPA Real-time Library Amplification kit, TCR-beta VDJ regions were amplified with primers for the TCR constant region and the 5'RACE anchor. A first PCR added sample indexes and Illumina adaptors, and a second PCR then raised library yield. The roughly 650 bp TCR product was size-selected on a 2% E-gel SizeSelection system after Ampure bead purification. Before pooling, library quality was assessed on a Bioanalyzer, concentration was determined with Qubit, and library quantification was performed with the Kapa Library Quantification kit. Paired-end 2 x 150 bp sequencing of the libraries was performed on an Illumina HiSeq 2500. To increase sequence diversity, roughly 24-32% phiX was spiked into each library pool. In the paper's pipeline: Quality-filtered reads were processed with the UMI-based MiGEC pipeline, and over 80% of raw TCR sequences were removed by the MiGEC pipeline during error correction. VDJ genes were aligned to IMGT germline references, and each clonotype was defined by a unique CDR3 amino acid sequence together with V-J genes. Clonal expansion, Shannon diversity and CDR3 relatedness (CalcPairwiseDistances, ClusterSamples) were evaluated with VDJtools, and phylogenetic trees were built with CLCbio workbench. Using coefficient-of-variation modelling across technical triplicates, the study counted a clone as expanded if it had at least 8 unique UMIs. TCRdb passed the public sequencing reads through fastp at Q25 and MiXCR, retaining productive beta sequences. Merged by CDR3 protein, the rows form single entries marked with the most common genes and DNA. In this record, the V and J calls reflect TCRdb's handling and not the investigators' own analysis. The sample includes about 53,000 distinct CDR3 sequences, with about 9% observed a single time. Less than 2% of the sample belongs to the ten largest clones.

What was sequenced was PBMCs. The sequence derives from a woman in her forties in good health.

This receptor has the CDR3 CASRVDRNYGYTF. In nucleotides, the sequence is TGTGCCAGCAGGGTCGACAGAAACTATGGCTACACCTTC. The chain is assembled from TRBV28 and TRBJ1-2; TRBD1 is possibly the D segment (5 matching bases). V is shortened by 6 bases, J by 2 bases, and the region joining them spans 10 bases. Including the terminal cysteine and phenylalanine, the CDR3 comprises 13 residues. Kept here is only the CDR3 DNA, which spans 39 bases and is read in frame from base 1. Reading the germline V gene gives CDR1 MDHEN and CDR2 SYDVKM.